This T cell receptor (beta chain) was captured in a study of cytomegalovirus exposure and HLA in healthy donors. Study-level information: Most donors, roughly 82% of over 300 genotyped, fell in the Caucasian-associated ancestry cluster. Study conclusions and caveats: In a later analysis, HLA-C alleles had the fewest associated TCRs, DRB1 alleles the most.

This CDR3 region has 15 residues. Germline CDR1 is SQVTM and CDR2 is ANQGSEA. Trimming at V came to 7 bases and at J to 3 bases, leaving 4 bases not matched to a gene. Details on this clone: Its antigen is not known.

PCR primers comprised 60 Vbeta and 13 Jbeta primers. Sequencing was performed with immunoSEQ multiplex PCR; in TCRdb, only in-frame clones are kept and a portion is missing. The sample lists around 150,000 clones, around three quarters seen once, with roughly 3.5% in the top ten. All the people who gave samples were healthy bone marrow donors. While unrecorded immune exposures were likely, the donors were nominally healthy when sampled. Sequences were obtained from PBMCs. The sequence came from a young man in good health and CMV-seropositive. The V and J genes are TRBV29-1 and TRBJ2-2, with TRBD2 matching over 14 bases. CDR3 residues: CSASGLAGDTGELFF. DNA for the CDR3: TGCAGCGCATCGGGACTAGCGGGGGACACCGGGGAGCTGTTTTTT.